The next 17 T cell receptor beta chains were all read from a single sample in a study of blood T cell repertoires in COVID-19. Only in-frame clones appear in the TCRdb table, and some are missing; sequencing was by immunoSEQ multiplex PCR. The data show more than 70,000 clones, with less than 90% seen just once and 0.95% to 1.5% held by the top ten. Sequencing used peripheral blood. The receptors were sampled from a man aged 80 or over with active or convalescent COVID-19.

V is TRBV6-7 and J is TRBJ1-6, with a possible D match to TRBD1 (5 bases). TRBV6-7 is an ORF, and what it does is uncertain. This CDR3 comprises 16 residues. V was clipped by 6 bases and J by 14 bases, with 26 bases between them. CDR3 DNA sequence: TGTGCCAGCAGCCCGCGGGGGTTGGGCCTTCCTTCTTCCCTCCACTTT. The encoded protein is CASSPRGLGLPSSLHF.

This clone has a single count. The V and J genes are TRBV9 and TRBJ2-1, with TRBD2 matching 9 bases. The V and J ends lost 4 bases and 9 bases, in that order; junction bases with no gene match: 5. Per the germline V gene, CDR1 is SGDLS and CDR2 is YYNGEE. The CDR3 loop spans 13 amino acids. CDR3 DNA sequence: TGTGCCAGCAGCTTGACTAGCGGATCTGAGCAGTTCTTC. The encoded protein is CASSLTSGSEQFF. Full variable domain (rest looked up from reference TRBV9 and TRBJ2-1): DSGVTQTPKHLITATGQRVTLRCSPRSGDLSVYWYQQSLDQGLQFLIQYYNGEERAKGNILERFSAQQFPDLHSELNLSSLELGDSALYFCASSLTSGSEQFFGPGTRLTVL.

J is TRBJ1-2 and V is TRBV2, with 9 bases aligning to TRBD1. J gave up 2 bases and V 8 bases, and 3 bases lay outside the gene matches. Germline V gives CDR1 SNHLY, CDR2 FYNNEI. The CDR3 contains 13 residues. The CDR3: CASAGTGNYGYTF. The CDR3 bases are TGTGCCAGCGCCGGGACAGGGAACTATGGCTACACCTTC.

This clone was seen more than once but under ten times. The chain uses TRBV19 and TRBJ1-2, with D tentatively TRBD1 (6 bases). This CDR3 has 15 residues. CDR1 is LNHDA, CDR2 SQIVND, per germline (reference sequence). Trimming removed 3 bases at V and 2 bases at J, with 13 bases between. As DNA, the CDR3 is TGTGCCAGTAGTATCCCTGGCAGGGGAAACTATGGCTACACCTTC. Translation: CASSIPGRGNYGYTF. Drawing the rest from reference TRBV19 and TRBJ1-2, the complete variable domain is DGGITQSPKYLFRKEGQNVTLSCEQNLNHDAMYWYRQDPGQGLRLIYYSQIVNDFQKGDIAEGYSVSREKKESFPLTVTSAQKNPTAFYLCASSIPGRGNYGYTFGSGTRLTVV.

V is TRBV7-9 and J is TRBJ2-2; no clear D. Trimming took 2 bases from V and 6 from J, leaving 10 bases between them. CDR1 SEHNR and CDR2 FQNEAQ come from the germline V gene (reference sequence). The CDR3 runs 14 residues. CDR3 loop: CASSLNARAGELFF. The CDR3 DNA reads TGTGCCAGCAGCTTAAATGCCCGAGCCGGGGAGCTGTTTTTT.

Here the CDR3 DNA reads TGTGCCAGCAGCCCTAGATCTGGGCAGGGCAGCAATCAGCCCCAGCATTTT. Protein sequence: CASSPRSGQGSNQPQHF. The rearrangement uses TRBV5-8 and TRBJ1-5; D might be TRBD1 (5 bases). The germline V gene encodes CDR1 SGHTS and CDR2 YDEGEE. V lost 4 bases and J lost 1, with 18 bases in between. This CDR3 region has 17 residues.

The V call is TRBV4-3, the J call TRBJ2-1, with D uncertain. Trimming took off 2 bases at V and 7 bases at J, with 12 bases between the two ends. The CDR3 length is 14 residues. Germline values: CDR1 LGHNA, CDR2 YSLEER. The CDR3 DNA reads as TGCGCCAGCAGCCAAAACATCGGCGGAAATGAGCAGTTCTTC. Translating it yields CASSQNIGGNEQFF.

The CDR3 DNA is TGTGCCAGCAGCTTTGGGCGGGCAGGGGCGTACACTGAAGCTTTCTTT. Protein: CASSFGRAGAYTEAFF. The genes are TRBV7-2 and TRBJ1-1; D is possibly TRBD1 (6 bases). Germline CDR1 reads SGHTA; CDR2 reads FQGNSA. Deletions cut 3 bases from V and 3 bases from J, with 17 bases between. CDR3 length: 16 amino acids.

This chain uses TRBV5-6 with TRBJ2-4; D is undetermined. In germline, CDR1 is SGHDT, CDR2 YYEEEE. Trimming removed 1 base from V and 0 bases from J, with 14 bases in between. The CDR3 spans 17 residues. In DNA, the CDR3 is TGTGCCAGCAGCTTGTCTTTAGTTTCTTTAGCCAAAAACATTCAGTACTTC. Residues: CASSLSLVSLAKNIQYF.

This clone was recorded once. The chain couples TRBV4-3 to TRBJ2-6; possible D gene TRBD2, 5 bases. The CDR3 extends over 20 amino acids. Germline CDR1 and CDR2: LGHNA and YSLEER. V lost 0 bases and J 3 bases, leaving 21 bases between the germline ends. The CDR3 loop is CASSQEASGPVHGGANVLTF. The CDR3 DNA follows: TGCGCCAGCAGCCAAGAAGCCAGCGGCCCGGTGCATGGTGGGGCCAACGTCCTGACTTTC.

The chain has TRBV23-1 and TRBJ1-1; 8 nucleotides align to TRBD1. TRBV23-1 is recorded as an ORF, its role being uncertain. Trimming took 2 bases from V and 4 from J; bases not matched to a gene: 3. The CDR3 has 14 amino acids. CDR3 coding DNA: TGCGCCAGCAGTCAACCAGGGGGCCGCACTGAAGCTTTCTTT. This gives the protein CASSQPGGRTEAFF.

This clone was counted between two and nine times. J is TRBJ2-7 and V is TRBV6-5; 8 nucleotides line up with TRBD2. This CDR3 spans 15 amino acids. With V trimmed by 5 bases and J by 4 bases, 10 bases remained unmatched. The germline CDR1 and CDR2 sequences are MNHEY and SVGAGI. CDR3 protein: CASSNGARGVYEQYF. The CDR3 DNA reads TGTGCCAGCAGTAATGGCGCGCGGGGGGTATACGAGCAGTACTTC.

V is TRBV25-1 and J is TRBJ1-1, with D possibly being TRBD1 (6 bases). Germline V CDR1 and CDR2: MGHDK, SYGVNS. V was trimmed by 3 bases and J by 5 bases, leaving 10 bases between them. The CDR3 consists of 13 residues. The CDR3 reads CASSDPGETEAFF. As DNA, the CDR3 is TGTGCCAGCAGTGATCCAGGGGAGACTGAAGCTTTCTTT.

This clone has just one count. The sample has other DNA sequences that encode this CDR3 too. V usage is TRBV6-5 and J usage is TRBJ2-2; 7 bases are a match to TRBD2. CDR3 length: 16 amino acids. V lost 4 bases to trimming and J lost 2 bases; unmatched junction nucleotides: 7. Germline CDR1 reads MNHEY; CDR2 reads SVGAGI. The DNA of the CDR3 is TGTGCCAGCAGTTCTATCCGGGACTATAACACCGGGGAGCTGTTTTTT. Protein sequence: CASSSIRDYNTGELFF.

The table lists this clone with a count of one. CDR3 sequence (DNA): TGCAGCGTTACCGACTTCTCCTTGGGCTACACCTTC. Its protein product is CSVTDFSLGYTF. The V call is TRBV29-1, the J call TRBJ1-2, with D unresolved. This CDR3 has 12 residues. V was clipped by 5 bases and J by 8 bases, with 15 bases between them. Germline CDR1 and CDR2: SQVTM and ANQGSEA.

V gene TRBV7-9 combines with J gene TRBJ1-1, with a weak D call TRBD1 (5 bases). Germline CDR1 SEHNR, CDR2 FQNEAQ (reference sequence). The V end lost 1 base, the J end lost 3 bases, and 9 bases lay between the germline ends. The CDR3 length is 14 residues. The CDR3 is CASSLGQGYTEAFF. CDR3 nucleotide sequence: TGTGCCAGCAGCTTAGGGCAGGGCTACACTGAAGCTTTCTTT.

The genes are TRBV27 and TRBJ1-6; 9 nucleotides match TRBD1. Germline assignment: CDR1 MNHEY and CDR2 SMNVEV (reference sequence). The V gene end was trimmed by 6 bases and the J gene end by 11 bases; junction bases not matched to a gene: 5. The length of the CDR3 is 13 residues. This CDR3 reads CASSAQGATPLHF. CDR3 sequence (DNA): TGTGCCAGCAGCGCACAGGGGGCTACACCCCTCCACTTT.